These 32 T cell receptor beta chains came from one sample sequenced in a study of blood T cell repertoires in COVID-19. TCRdb's table, derived via immunoSEQ multiplex PCR, lists solely in-frame clones and lacks some. The repertoire holds about 130,000 clones, approximately 83% seen once, with approximately 20% in the top ten. The sample taken for sequencing was peripheral blood. The origin of the receptors is a woman between 45 and 65 years old who had recovered from COVID-19.

The genes are TRBV18 and TRBJ2-3; the match to TRBD1 covers 8 bases. CDR1 and CDR2 from the germline V gene are KGHSH and LQKENI. V trimming: 3 bases; J trimming: 4 bases; junction bases outside the gene matches: 3. The CDR3 has 14 residues. The CDR3 DNA is TGTGCCAGCTCACCGACAGGGGCGGCAGATACGCAGTATTTT. Its translation: CASSPTGAADTQYF.

The V call is TRBV4-1, the J call TRBJ2-1, with D possibly matching TRBD2 (7 bases). Per the germline V gene, CDR1 is MGHRA and CDR2 is YSYEKL. The CDR3 has 15 residues. The V end was cut by 1 base, the J end by 9 bases, with 16 bases between. The CDR3 sequence is CASSQVGGLVSEQFF. CDR3 sequence (DNA): TGCGCCAGCAGCCAAGTGGGGGGGCTAGTTAGTGAGCAGTTCTTC.

The chain links TRBV3-1 (or the pseudogene TRBV3-2) to TRBJ1-5; D perhaps matches TRBD1 (5 bases). Trimming cost V 2 bases and J 6 bases, with 8 bases left between them. Germline V gene data show CDR1 as LGHDT and CDR2 as YNNKEL (reference sequence). The CDR3 is 13 amino acids. CDR3 loop: CASSQRGGQPQHF. The DNA for the CDR3 is TGTGCCAGCAGCCAACGGGGGGGTCAGCCCCAGCATTTT.

This rearrangement joins TRBV3-1 (or the pseudogene TRBV3-2) to TRBJ1-2; D is uncertain. The germline V gene has CDR1 LGHDT and CDR2 YNNKEL (reference sequence). The CDR3 totals 12 residues. The germline V and J ends were trimmed by 2 bases and 8 bases, with 9 bases remaining between them. CDR3 nucleotides: TGTGCCAGCAGCCAATCCCTGCGGGGCTACACCTTC. It translates to CASSQSLRGYTF.

This chain links TRBV7-9 with TRBJ1-4; D gene uncertain. Germline CDR1 is SEHNR and CDR2 is FQNEAQ (reference sequence). The CDR3 totals 13 residues. V lost 2 bases and J lost 8, with 9 bases in between. The CDR3 protein is CASSLTGGEKLFF. The CDR3 nucleotides read TGTGCCAGCAGCTTAACGGGAGGCGAAAAACTGTTTTTT.

This chain joins TRBV7-2 and TRBJ2-7, with D perhaps TRBD2 (5 bases). Germline V gives CDR1 SGHTA, CDR2 FQGNSA. The germline V and J ends were trimmed by 2 bases and 2 bases, with 7 bases remaining between them. The CDR3 is made up of 13 amino acids. The CDR3 nucleotides read TGTGCCAGCAGCTTATTCGGGGCCTACGAGCAGTACTTC. Protein sequence: CASSLFGAYEQYF.

CDR3 sequence: CASSPRLADSYNEQFF. The DNA of the CDR3 is TGTGCCAGCAGCCCTAGACTAGCGGACTCCTACAATGAGCAGTTCTTC. The chain carries TRBV14 and TRBJ2-1, with TRBD2 matching 9 bases. Germline CDR1 and CDR2: SGHDN and FVKESK. The ends lost 4 bases at V and 0 bases at J; junction bases unmatched: 4. The CDR3 runs to 16 residues.

The chain couples TRBV12-3 or TRBV12-4 to TRBJ1-2, with D uncertain. Trimming took off 2 bases at V and 6 bases at J, with 7 bases between the two ends. The CDR3 is 12 residues long. CDR3 sequence reads: CASSLRGDGYTF. CDR3 bases: TGTGCCAGCAGTTTACGGGGTGATGGCTACACCTTC.

Here the CDR3 DNA reads TGCGCCAGCAGCCAACACCCGGGACTGAGTTATGGCTACACCTTC. Protein product: CASSQHPGLSYGYTF. This chain connects TRBV4-1 to TRBJ1-2; the D gene is possibly TRBD1 (5 bases). V lost 2 bases, J lost 5 bases, and 15 bases lay in between. This CDR3 contains 15 residues. Germline CDR1 is MGHRA and CDR2 is YSYEKL.

A single count supports this clone. V and J are TRBV7-2 and TRBJ2-5, with D maybe TRBD1 (6 bases). V lost 0 bases and J 7 bases, leaving 15 bases between the germline ends. The CDR3 consists of 15 residues. CDR1 and CDR2 from the germline V gene are SGHTA and FQGNSA. The CDR3 reads CASSLATGPGGTQYF. The DNA for the CDR3 is TGTGCCAGCAGCTTAGCTACAGGGCCTGGGGGGACCCAGTACTTC.

This clone is a singleton in its sample. V and J are TRBV6-1 and TRBJ1-2; D gene ambiguous. Germline lookup yields CDR1 MNHNS and CDR2 SASEGT. Between the trimmed V and J ends, which lost 0 bases and 0 bases, there was a span of 8 bases. The CDR3 runs 15 residues. DNA for the CDR3: TGTGCCAGCAGTGAAGCCGGGAACGCTAACTATGGCTACACCTTC. This gives the protein CASSEAGNANYGYTF.

The chain couples TRBV19 to TRBJ2-7; 12 bases fit TRBD2. With 6 bases clipped from V and 2 bases from J, the junction kept 5 bases outside the gene matches. Germline V CDR1 and CDR2: LNHDA, SQIVND (reference sequence). There are 15 residues in the CDR3. The CDR3 sequence: CASSHRTSGTYEQYF. The DNA of the CDR3 is TGTGCCAGTAGCCACCGGACTAGCGGGACCTACGAGCAGTACTTC.

The chain recombines TRBV18 with TRBJ2-1, with 9 nucleotides matching TRBD2. CDR1 and CDR2 (germline): KGHSH, LQKENI. The V gene end was trimmed by 1 base and the J gene end by 4 bases; junction bases not matched to a gene: 5. There are 16 residues in the CDR3. The DNA of the CDR3 is TGTGCCAGCTCACCACAGGGCGGGAGGGGATACAATGAGCAGTTCTTC. Protein: CASSPQGGRGYNEQFF.

The gene calls are TRBV30 and TRBJ2-7; D perhaps matches TRBD1 (7 bases). The CDR3 has 14 residues. Germline V gene sequence: CDR1 GTSNPN, CDR2 SVGIG (reference sequence). The germline V and J ends were trimmed by 7 bases and 4 bases, with 20 bases remaining between them. CDR3 amino acids: CAYTGAGGLYEQYF. In nucleotides, the CDR3 is TGTGCCTACACCGGGGCAGGGGGGTTGTACGAGCAGTACTTC.

V is TRBV29-1 and J is TRBJ1-5; D is unresolved. This CDR3 comprises 14 residues. V was cut by 7 bases and J by 4 bases, with 17 bases left in between. In germline, CDR1 is SQVTM, CDR2 ANQGSEA. The CDR3 reads CSAKETGGNQPQHF. DNA for the CDR3: TGCAGCGCGAAGGAGACGGGAGGGAATCAGCCCCAGCATTTT.

About this clone: One end of the junction fails to match germline, which may point to a read error. The V gene is TRBV6-5, the J gene TRBJ1-1; TRBD1 might be the D (5 bases). Germline V gene sequence: CDR1 MNHEY, CDR2 SVGAGI. There are 16 residues in the CDR3. CDR3 DNA sequence: TGTGCCAGCAGTTACTCGAGGGATGGGGGAGGTTCGGGATTTTCCTTT. It encodes CASSYSRDGGGSGFSF.

This clone was observed a few times. The CDR3 nucleotides read TGTGCCAGCAGCACCGGGACAGATTGGGAGGCCACCGGGGAGCTGTTTTTT. Translating gives CASSTGTDWEATGELFF. V usage is TRBV5-8 and J usage is TRBJ2-2; TRBD1 is a possible D gene (7 bases). Germline CDR1 is SGHTS and CDR2 is YDEGEE. The germline V and J ends were trimmed by 4 bases and 4 bases, with 20 bases remaining between them. The CDR3 runs 17 residues.

V usage is TRBV4-1 and J usage is TRBJ2-7; 9 bases align to TRBD1. The ends lost 2 bases at V and 2 bases at J; junction bases unmatched: 10. In germline, CDR1 is MGHRA, CDR2 YSYEKL. CDR3 size: 17 residues. For the CDR3, the DNA is TGCGCCAGCAGCCAATCCCCAGGGACAGGGACCACCTACGAGCAGTACTTC. It codes for CASSQSPGTGTTYEQYF.

As to this clone: A read error is likely here: a far larger clone is one base away. For the CDR3, the DNA is TGTGCCAGCAGTTCGACAGGGAACACTGAAGCTTTCTTT. Encoded protein: CASSSTGNTEAFF. This sequence joins TRBV12-3 or TRBV12-4 and TRBJ1-1, with D maybe TRBD1 (6 bases). The CDR3 is 13 amino acids. V was clipped by 4 bases and J by 1 base, with 7 bases between them.

This clone has just one count. The J gene is TRBJ1-3, the V gene TRBV5-6; 7 bases line up with TRBD1. The V gene end was trimmed by 2 bases and the J gene end by 4 bases; junction bases not matched to a gene: 6. CDR3 length equals 15 residues. CDR1 SGHDT and CDR2 YYEEEE come from the germline V gene. The DNA of the CDR3 is TGTGCCAGCAGCTTCCGGCAGGGGGGAGGAAACACCATATATTTT. This codes for CASSFRQGGGNTIYF.

The chain combines TRBV7-2 with TRBJ1-2; 7 positions agree with TRBD1. The CDR3 runs to 13 residues. The trim removed 5 bases at V and 0 bases at J, leaving 0 bases unmatched. Per germline, CDR1 SGHTA and CDR2 FQGNSA. Written as DNA, the CDR3 is TGTGCCAGCAGCGGGACAGCTAACTATGGCTACACCTTC. Translating gives CASSGTANYGYTF.

The chain has TRBV10-3 and TRBJ1-1; D remains ambiguous. Germline V CDR1 and CDR2: ENHRY, SYGVKD. Between the trimmed V and J ends, which lost 4 bases and 0 bases, there was a span of 9 bases. The CDR3 has 14 amino acids. CDR3: CAISVTDMNTEAFF. Here the CDR3 DNA reads TGTGCCATCAGTGTAACAGACATGAACACTGAAGCTTTCTTT.

The V call is TRBV12-3 or TRBV12-4, the J call TRBJ1-3; D not certain. The V and J ends lost 3 bases and 4 bases respectively, with 4 bases between them. The CDR3 totals 12 residues. The CDR3 DNA sequence: TGTGCCAGCAGTTTCTCCGGAAACACCATATATTTT. Its translation: CASSFSGNTIYF.

The chain recombines TRBV6-5 with TRBJ1-1, with a possible D match to TRBD1 (5 bases). Between the trimmed V and J ends, which lost 0 bases and 8 bases, there was a span of 7 bases. Germline CDR1 reads MNHEY; CDR2 reads SVGAGI. The CDR3 is made up of 12 amino acids. This CDR3 reads CASSYSGQEAFF. The CDR3 DNA sequence: TGTGCCAGCAGTTACTCGGGGCAAGAAGCTTTCTTT.

The chain has TRBV2 and TRBJ2-7; D perhaps matches TRBD2 (5 bases). The germline gives CDR1 SNHLY, CDR2 FYNNEI. This CDR3 region has 11 residues. Trimming removed 8 bases at V and 5 bases at J, with 10 bases between. The CDR3 reads CASREGNEQYF. For the CDR3, the DNA is TGTGCCAGCCGAGAGGGTAACGAGCAGTACTTC.

This clone has more than one count but fewer than ten. V usage is TRBV9 and J usage is TRBJ1-2; D is unresolved. The V and J ends lost 3 bases and 5 bases respectively, with 14 bases between them. In germline, CDR1 is SGDLS, CDR2 YYNGEE. The CDR3 covers 14 residues. CDR3 region: CASSGHGGRYGYTF. In nucleotides, the CDR3 is TGTGCCAGCAGCGGGCATGGCGGGAGATATGGCTACACCTTC.

V gene TRBV7-3 combines with J gene TRBJ1-1; possible D gene TRBD1, 5 bases. The germline V and J ends were trimmed by 5 bases and 5 bases, with 12 bases remaining between them. The CDR3 is 13 amino acids. CDR1 and CDR2 from the germline V gene are SGHTA and FQGTGA. CDR3 nucleotides: TGTGCCAGCAGCCTGGACACCAGAACTGAAGCTTTCTTT. Amino acids: CASSLDTRTEAFF.

This chain joins TRBV15 and TRBJ1-4, with TRBD1 identical over 8 bases. The germline V gene encodes CDR1 LNHNV and CDR2 YYDKDF (reference sequence). The CDR3 loop spans 16 amino acids. J gave up 6 bases and V 3 bases, and 9 bases lay outside the gene matches. The CDR3 loop is CATSRGSGGSDEKLFF. CDR3 nucleotide sequence: TGTGCCACCAGCAGGGGCTCAGGGGGCTCGGATGAAAAACTGTTTTTT.

V is TRBV5-1 and J is TRBJ1-1, with TRBD1 matching over 7 bases. In germline, CDR1 is SGHRS, CDR2 YFSETQ. J gave up 5 bases and V 4 bases, and 11 bases lay outside the gene matches. The CDR3 is 15 residues long. The CDR3 DNA is TGCGCCAGCAGCGTATCCGCAGGGGGGTTAACTGAAGCTTTCTTT. This encodes CASSVSAGGLTEAFF.

The chain is built from TRBV6-5 and TRBJ1-2; 9 bases map to TRBD1. Looked up from germline, CDR1 is MNHEY and CDR2 is SVGAGI. V shed 6 bases, J shed 4 bases, and the junction held 6 bases outside the gene matches. This CDR3 has 14 residues. CDR3 DNA sequence: TGTGCCAGCAGATCCGGACAGGGGTTCTATGGCTACACCTTC. Amino acid sequence: CASRSGQGFYGYTF.

The genes are TRBV11-3 and TRBJ2-3; a weak D match, TRBD1 (6 bases). V lost 1 base, J lost 5 bases, and 16 bases lay in between. Germline-derived CDR1 and CDR2 are SGHNT and YENEEA. The CDR3 is 16 amino acids. The CDR3: CASSLGRTGSRDTQYF. DNA for the CDR3: TGTGCCAGCAGCTTAGGACGCACAGGGTCTAGAGATACGCAGTATTTT.

This clone was counted between two and nine times. This chain links TRBV18 with TRBJ2-7; 8 bases align to TRBD1. The CDR3 loop spans 14 amino acids. CDR1 and CDR2 from the germline V gene are KGHSH and LQKENI. The V gene end was trimmed by 5 bases and the J gene end by 5 bases; junction bases not matched to a gene: 8. Written as DNA, the CDR3 is TGTGCCAGCTCAGCGTCCAGGGGGCGTCACGAGCAGTACTTC. Translated, it gives CASSASRGRHEQYF.